Listed below are T cell receptor beta chains from one sample, sequenced in a study of blood T cell repertoires in COVID-19. Sequencing was performed with immunoSEQ multiplex PCR; in TCRdb, only in-frame clones are kept and a portion is missing. This table has 490,000 or so clones, 88% appearing once. The sample comprised PBMCs or T cells enriched from blood (not recorded which). The receptors were sampled from a woman aged 40 to 50 who had recovered from COVID-19. CDR3s include the opening cysteine and the closing phenylalanine or tryptophan. A D gene is named only where the DNA matches it firmly. Some rows have no size entry. The others give once, few or many, or a class for an expanded clone.

clone size: NA; J gene: TRBJ2-1; V gene: TRBV12-3/TRBV12-4; D gene: NA; CDR3 protein: CASIADSYNEQFF; CDR3 DNA: TGTGCCAGTATAGCGGATTCCTACAATGAGCAGTTCTTC
clone size: NA; J gene: TRBJ1-5; V gene: TRBV6-2/TRBV6-3; D gene: NA; CDR3 protein: CASSYGVSGNQPQHF; CDR3 DNA: TGTGCCAGCAGTTACGGGGTGTCGGGGAATCAGCCCCAGCATTTT
clone size: once; J gene: TRBJ1-1; V gene: TRBV6-5; D gene: NA; CDR3 protein: CASSYSMGQGTEAFF; CDR3 DNA: TGTGCCAGCAGTTACTCGATGGGGCAGGGCACTGAAGCTTTCTTT
clone size: few; J gene: TRBJ2-1; V gene: TRBV2; D gene: NA; CDR3 protein: CASRLALDYNEQFF; CDR3 DNA: TGTGCCAGCCGGCTAGCGCTAGACTACAATGAGCAGTTCTTC
clone size: NA; J gene: TRBJ2-1; V gene: TRBV12-3/TRBV12-4; D gene: NA; CDR3 protein: CASTPLGVNEQFF; CDR3 DNA: TGTGCCAGCACCCCTCTAGGGGTCAATGAGCAGTTCTTC
clone size: NA; J gene: TRBJ1-2; V gene: TRBV21-1; D gene: NA; CDR3 protein: CASSKEQGENYGYTF; CDR3 DNA: TGTGCCAGCAGCAAAGAGCAGGGGGAAAACTATGGCTACACCTTC
clone size: NA; J gene: TRBJ2-7; V gene: TRBV5-6; D gene: TRBD2; CDR3 protein: CASSLERGSEQYF; CDR3 DNA: TGTGCCAGCAGCTTGGAGCGGGGATCCGAGCAGTACTTC
clone size: NA; J gene: TRBJ2-7; V gene: TRBV5-4; D gene: TRBD1; CDR3 protein: CASSLIGTGGHEQYF; CDR3 DNA: TGTGCCAGCAGCTTGATCGGGACAGGGGGGCACGAGCAGTACTTC
clone size: NA; J gene: TRBJ2-2; V gene: TRBV13; D gene: TRBD2; CDR3 protein: CASSLGLAEFNTGELFF; CDR3 DNA: TGTGCCAGCAGCCTGGGACTAGCAGAATTTAACACCGGGGAGCTGTTTTTT
clone size: NA; J gene: TRBJ1-1; V gene: TRBV7-2; D gene: NA; CDR3 protein: CASSVAAGHNTEAFF; CDR3 DNA: TGTGCCAGCAGCGTAGCGGCCGGACATAACACTGAAGCTTTCTTT
clone size: NA; J gene: TRBJ2-1; V gene: TRBV5-6; D gene: TRBD1; CDR3 protein: CASSLAFFQGAYNEQFF; CDR3 DNA: TGTGCCAGCAGCTTGGCCTTTTTTCAGGGGGCCTACAATGAGCAGTTCTTC
clone size: NA; J gene: TRBJ2-5; V gene: TRBV15; D gene: NA; CDR3 protein: CATSSRRRLQETQYF; CDR3 DNA: TGTGCCACCAGCAGCCGACGGCGACTCCAAGAGACCCAGTACTTC
clone size: NA; J gene: TRBJ1-1; V gene: TRBV24-1; D gene: NA; CDR3 protein: CATTRQVHTEAFF; CDR3 DNA: TGTGCCACCACCAGACAGGTACACACTGAAGCTTTCTTT
clone size: NA; J gene: TRBJ2-1; V gene: TRBV3-1/TRBV3-2; D gene: TRBD2; CDR3 protein: CASSATSGNDNEQFF; CDR3 DNA: TGTGCCAGCAGCGCGACTAGCGGGAACGACAATGAGCAGTTCTTC
clone size: NA; J gene: TRBJ1-5; V gene: TRBV19; D gene: NA; CDR3 protein: CASSIRTSQPQHF; CDR3 DNA: TGTGCCAGTAGTATCAGAACCAGTCAGCCCCAGCATTTT
clone size: NA; J gene: TRBJ1-5; V gene: TRBV7-2; D gene: TRBD1; CDR3 protein: CASSLVGQGGQPQHF; CDR3 DNA: TGTGCCAGCAGCTTAGTCGGACAGGGAGGTCAGCCCCAGCATTTT
clone size: NA; J gene: TRBJ1-6; V gene: TRBV21-1; D gene: NA; CDR3 protein: CASSKTGLGNSPLHF; CDR3 DNA: TGTGCCAGCAGCAAGACAGGGCTGGGGAATTCACCCCTCCACTTT
clone size: NA; J gene: TRBJ2-3; V gene: TRBV21-1; D gene: NA; CDR3 protein: CASNRRKGPSTDTQYF; CDR3 DNA: TGTGCCAGCAACCGACGAAAGGGGCCTAGCACAGATACGCAGTATTTT
clone size: NA; J gene: TRBJ2-1; V gene: TRBV7-9; D gene: NA; CDR3 protein: CASSLPRTSSYNEQFF; CDR3 DNA: TGTGCCAGCAGCTTACCAAGAACTAGCTCCTACAATGAGCAGTTCTTC
clone size: NA; J gene: TRBJ1-3; V gene: TRBV10-1; D gene: NA; CDR3 protein: CASQDIGTSGNTIYF; CDR3 DNA: TGCGCCAGCCAAGACATTGGCACCTCTGGAAACACCATATATTTT
clone size: once; J gene: TRBJ2-2; V gene: TRBV24-1; D gene: NA; CDR3 protein: CATSDWQGTGELFF; CDR3 DNA: TGTGCCACCAGTGATTGGCAGGGCACCGGGGAGCTGTTTTTT
clone size: NA; J gene: TRBJ1-2; V gene: TRBV2; D gene: NA; CDR3 protein: CASSVGRLNYGYTF; CDR3 DNA: TGTGCCAGCAGTGTGGGCAGGCTAAACTATGGCTACACCTTC
clone size: NA; J gene: TRBJ2-1; V gene: TRBV5-1; D gene: NA; CDR3 protein: CASSLIGQQSYNEQFF; CDR3 DNA: TGCGCCAGCAGCTTGATCGGACAGCAGTCCTACAATGAGCAGTTCTTC
clone size: NA; J gene: TRBJ2-5; V gene: TRBV10-3; D gene: NA; CDR3 protein: CAISGQGGVETQYF; CDR3 DNA: TGTGCCATCAGTGGACAGGGAGGAGTTGAGACCCAGTACTTC
clone size: NA; J gene: TRBJ2-2; V gene: TRBV4-3; D gene: TRBD2; CDR3 protein: CASSQDNSRLAGRELFF; CDR3 DNA: TGCGCCAGCAGCCAAGATAATTCGCGGCTAGCGGGACGGGAGCTGTTTTTT
clone size: NA; J gene: TRBJ2-2; V gene: TRBV19; D gene: TRBD2; CDR3 protein: CASSIQLGSGRVAGELFF; CDR3 DNA: TGTGCCAGTAGTATACAGCTGGGTAGCGGGAGAGTTGCCGGGGAGCTGTTTTTT
clone size: few; J gene: TRBJ1-4; V gene: TRBV6-2/TRBV6-3; D gene: NA; CDR3 protein: CASSYVRQRDEKLFF; CDR3 DNA: TGTGCCAGCAGTTACGTCAGGCAGCGGGATGAAAAACTGTTTTTT
clone size: NA; J gene: TRBJ1-2; V gene: TRBV5-6; D gene: TRBD1; CDR3 protein: CASSLGGGYTF; CDR3 DNA: TGTGCCAGCAGTTTAGGGGGCGGCTACACCTTC
clone size: NA; J gene: TRBJ2-2; V gene: TRBV7-2; D gene: NA; CDR3 protein: CASSLVRANTGELFF; CDR3 DNA: TGTGCCAGCAGCTTAGTCAGGGCGAACACCGGGGAGCTGTTTTTT
clone size: NA; J gene: TRBJ2-5; V gene: TRBV18; D gene: NA; CDR3 protein: CASSPPSQETQYF; CDR3 DNA: TGTGCCAGCTCACCACCTTCGCAAGAGACCCAGTACTTC
clone size: NA; J gene: TRBJ1-5; V gene: TRBV13; D gene: TRBD1; CDR3 protein: CASSLGTGRDQPQHF; CDR3 DNA: TGTGCCAGCAGCCTTGGGACAGGGAGGGATCAGCCCCAGCATTTT
clone size: once; J gene: TRBJ1-4; V gene: TRBV28; D gene: TRBD1; CDR3 protein: CASSLQGKGAEKLFF; CDR3 DNA: TGTGCCAGCAGTCTACAGGGGAAGGGGGCCGAAAAACTGTTTTTT
clone size: NA; J gene: TRBJ1-4; V gene: TRBV18; D gene: TRBD1; CDR3 protein: CASSLVDRRNEKLFF; CDR3 DNA: TGTGCCAGCTCACTCGTGGACAGGAGAAATGAAAAACTGTTTTTT
clone size: NA; J gene: TRBJ1-2; V gene: TRBV4-3; D gene: NA; CDR3 protein: CASSQDSGPNYGYTF; CDR3 DNA: TGCGCCAGCAGCCAAGATAGCGGTCCTAACTATGGCTACACCTTC
clone size: NA; J gene: TRBJ1-1; V gene: TRBV19; D gene: TRBD1; CDR3 protein: CASRPNRGENTEAFF; CDR3 DNA: TGTGCCAGTAGACCCAACAGGGGCGAGAACACTGAAGCTTTCTTT
clone size: once; J gene: TRBJ2-5; V gene: TRBV6-5; D gene: TRBD2; CDR3 protein: CASSQREGETQYF; CDR3 DNA: TGTGCCAGCAGCCAGCGGGAAGGAGAGACCCAGTACTTC
clone size: NA; J gene: TRBJ2-5; V gene: TRBV18; D gene: NA; CDR3 protein: CASSPRTTFEESQYF; CDR3 DNA: TGTGCCAGCTCACCACGGACTACTTTTGAAGAGAGCCAGTACTTC
clone size: NA; J gene: TRBJ2-3; V gene: TRBV19; D gene: NA; CDR3 protein: CASSGEAGTDTQYF; CDR3 DNA: TGTGCCAGTAGTGGGGAGGCCGGCACAGATACGCAGTATTTT
clone size: NA; J gene: TRBJ1-4; V gene: TRBV5-4; D gene: NA; CDR3 protein: CASSLNSDANEKLFF; CDR3 DNA: TGTGCCAGCAGCTTGAACAGTGACGCTAATGAAAAACTGTTTTTT
clone size: NA; J gene: TRBJ2-1; V gene: TRBV27; D gene: TRBD1; CDR3 protein: CASSKEGQGNNEQFF; CDR3 DNA: TGTGCCAGCAGTAAGGAGGGACAGGGAAACAATGAGCAGTTCTTC
clone size: NA; J gene: TRBJ1-2; V gene: TRBV15; D gene: NA; CDR3 protein: CATSRGNSQGRLYGYTF; CDR3 DNA: TGTGCCACCAGCAGAGGAAATTCGCAGGGAAGACTCTATGGCTACACCTTC
clone size: once; J gene: TRBJ2-4; V gene: TRBV5-1; D gene: NA; CDR3 protein: CASSLAMQAAKNIQYF; CDR3 DNA: TGCGCCAGCAGCTTGGCCATGCAGGCGGCCAAAAACATTCAGTACTTC
clone size: NA; J gene: TRBJ1-2; V gene: TRBV28; D gene: TRBD1; CDR3 protein: CASGYRGYGYTF; CDR3 DNA: TGTGCCAGCGGATACAGGGGCTATGGCTACACCTTC
clone size: NA; J gene: TRBJ1-2; V gene: TRBV5-1; D gene: TRBD1; CDR3 protein: CASSLGQGASVGYGYTF; CDR3 DNA: TGCGCCAGCAGCTTGGGTCAGGGGGCGAGTGTGGGCTATGGCTACACCTTC
clone size: NA; J gene: TRBJ1-4; V gene: TRBV27; D gene: NA; CDR3 protein: CASSLSRRGVSLNEKLFF; CDR3 DNA: TGTGCCAGCAGTTTATCGCGGCGGGGGGTGTCCCTTAATGAAAAACTGTTTTTT
clone size: few; J gene: TRBJ2-5; V gene: TRBV4-1; D gene: TRBD2; CDR3 protein: CASSQVRWTSGQETQYF; CDR3 DNA: TGCGCCAGCAGCCAAGTAAGATGGACTAGCGGCCAAGAGACCCAGTACTTC
clone size: NA; J gene: TRBJ2-3; V gene: TRBV20-1; D gene: NA; CDR3 protein: CSASEVDTQYF; CDR3 DNA: TGCAGTGCTTCCGAGGTTGATACGCAGTATTTT
clone size: NA; J gene: TRBJ2-1; V gene: TRBV5-1; D gene: TRBD2; CDR3 protein: CASGDASGSNEQFF; CDR3 DNA: TGCGCCAGCGGAGATGCTAGCGGGAGTAATGAGCAGTTCTTC
clone size: NA; J gene: TRBJ2-7; V gene: TRBV6-1; D gene: NA; CDR3 protein: CASSEGRTYEQYF; CDR3 DNA: TGTGCCAGCAGTGAAGGGCGGACCTACGAGCAGTACTTC
clone size: NA; J gene: TRBJ2-1; V gene: TRBV18; D gene: TRBD1; CDR3 protein: CASSIGGPYNEQFF; CDR3 DNA: TGTGCCAGCTCGATAGGGGGCCCCTACAATGAGCAGTTCTTC
clone size: NA; J gene: TRBJ1-2; V gene: TRBV19; D gene: NA; CDR3 protein: CASSIDLRGAGYGYTF; CDR3 DNA: TGTGCCAGTAGTATAGATCTACGGGGGGCCGGCTATGGCTACACCTTC
clone size: NA; J gene: TRBJ2-7; V gene: TRBV7-9; D gene: TRBD2; CDR3 protein: CASSFSGSLGVQYF; CDR3 DNA: TGTGCCAGCAGCTTTAGCGGGAGTCTTGGGGTGCAGTACTTC
clone size: NA; J gene: TRBJ1-6; V gene: TRBV13; D gene: TRBD1; CDR3 protein: CASTRTGNYNSPLHF; CDR3 DNA: TGTGCCAGCACGAGGACAGGCAACTATAATTCACCCCTCCACTTT
clone size: NA; J gene: TRBJ1-1; V gene: TRBV9; D gene: NA; CDR3 protein: CASSVRSGVSNTEAFF; CDR3 DNA: TGTGCCAGCAGCGTACGGTCAGGGGTCTCAAACACTGAAGCTTTCTTT
clone size: NA; J gene: TRBJ1-2; V gene: TRBV18; D gene: NA; CDR3 protein: CASSPGTSYGYTF; CDR3 DNA: TGTGCCAGCTCACCTGGGACAAGCTATGGCTACACCTTC